This T cell receptor (beta chain) emerged from a study of memory CD4+ T cells and cytomegalovirus serostatus. Study-wide background: This sample comes from healthy Belgian adults, eight to ten CMV seropositive, under 25 seronegative.

A remark on this clone: Antigen: not known.

Study-level findings and limits: Each of fewer than 80 CMV-associated TCRbeta sequences occurred in one to five individuals. Suggested: most of the CMV-linked TCR signature lies in CD4+ memory cells.

Here immunoSEQ multiplex PCR was the method, and the copy in TCRdb shows in-frame clones only, minus some. The sample lists 35,000 to 50,000 clones; approximately 84% were seen once. The CDR3 loop spans 13 amino acids. V dropped 1 base and J dropped 3 bases, with 1 base sitting between them. In germline, CDR1 is SGHTA, CDR2 FQGTGA. The sort gate was single viable CD3+CD4+CD8-CD45RO+ cells for memory CD4+ T cells. The source is an adult in good health and CMV-seronegative. The rearrangement links TRBV7-3 to TRBJ2-6; the D is unclear. Sequenced sample: memory CD4+ T cells from blood. The CDR3 sequence: CASSLIGANVLTF. The CDR3, as DNA: TGTGCCAGCAGCTTAATTGGGGCCAACGTCCTGACTTTC.